This entry lists 21 T cell receptor beta chains sequenced from one sample in a study of blood T cell repertoires in COVID-19. Clones were sequenced by immunoSEQ multiplex PCR, and TCRdb holds only the in-frame ones, with some missing. The sample records more than 110,000 clones, 80% to 90% being singletons. The sequencing input was peripheral blood. These receptor sequences come from a man in his fifties or sixties with active or convalescent COVID-19.

The rearrangement joins TRBV5-6 to TRBJ2-7; D might be TRBD2 (6 bases). Germline CDR1 reads SGHDT; CDR2 reads YYEEEE. The CDR3 consists of 13 residues. V lost 4 bases to trimming and J lost 5 bases, with 13 bases between them. This CDR3 is CASSLRTGDEQYF. In nucleotides, the CDR3 is TGTGCCAGCAGCCTCAGGACGGGAGACGAGCAGTACTTC.

The chain links TRBV4-1 to TRBJ1-1, with D perhaps matching TRBD1 (5 bases). Trimming stripped 2 bases from V and 5 bases from J, with 15 bases between. From germline, CDR1 is MGHRA and CDR2 YSYEKL. The CDR3 covers 15 residues. The CDR3 reads CASSQSREAGTEAFF. The CDR3 DNA is TGCGCCAGCAGCCAAAGCAGGGAAGCGGGAACTGAAGCTTTCTTT.

The chain combines TRBV14 with TRBJ1-2; D perhaps matches TRBD1 (6 bases). V shed 3 bases and J shed 6 bases, with 11 bases lying between them. The CDR3 extends over 13 amino acids. The germline CDR1 and CDR2 sequences are SGHDN and FVKESK. In nucleotides, the CDR3 is TGTGCCAGCAGCCAGGTGACAGGTGATGGCTACACCTTC. Its translation: CASSQVTGDGYTF. Variable domain in full (rest from reference TRBV14 and TRBJ1-2): EAGVTQFPSHSVIEKGQTVTLRCDPISGHDNLYWYRRVMGKEIKFLLHFVKESKQDESGMPNNRFLAERTGGTYSTLKVQPAELEDSGVYFCASSQVTGDGYTFGSGTRLTVV.

To note about this clone: This same CDR3 is encoded by further DNA sequences in the sample. The chain carries TRBV5-1 and TRBJ2-3, with D possibly TRBD2 on 6 matching bases. Deletions cut 0 bases from V and 0 bases from J, with 8 bases between. This CDR3 comprises 15 residues. Germline values: CDR1 SGHRS, CDR2 YFSETQ. CDR3 loop: CASSLVRGSTDTQYF. The DNA for the CDR3 is TGCGCCAGCAGCTTGGTACGGGGGAGCACAGATACGCAGTATTTT.

This clone was observed once. The chain carries TRBV19 and TRBJ1-5, with D maybe TRBD1 (5 bases). The V gene lost 7 bases and the J gene lost 0 bases, with 16 bases spanning the gap. Germline values: CDR1 LNHDA, CDR2 SQIVND (reference sequence). The CDR3 totals 16 residues. For the CDR3, the DNA is TGTGCCAGTACCCAGACGGGGGGAAGTAGCAATCAGCCCCAGCATTTT. The encoded protein is CASTQTGGSSNQPQHF.

V usage is TRBV24-1 and J usage is TRBJ1-2, with 10 bases lining up with TRBD1. Per the germline V gene, CDR1 is KGHDR and CDR2 is SFDVKD. The CDR3 runs to 14 residues. With V trimmed by 3 bases and J by 6 bases, 3 bases remained unmatched. This chain's CDR3 is CATSDRQGADGYTF. Written as DNA, the CDR3 is TGTGCCACCAGTGATCGACAGGGGGCTGATGGCTACACCTTC.

The genes are TRBV12-3 or TRBV12-4 and TRBJ2-1; unclear D gene. V lost 4 bases and J 8 bases, leaving 6 bases between the germline ends. CDR3 length: 11 residues. The CDR3 spells CASSYSDEQFF. The DNA for the CDR3 is TGTGCCAGCAGTTACAGTGATGAGCAGTTCTTC.

Remarks on this clone: Compared with germline, one end of the junction differs, possibly owing to a read error. The rearrangement joins TRBV6-2 or TRBV6-3 to TRBJ2-1; 8 bases line up with TRBD2. CDR1 is MNHEY and CDR2 is SVGEGT in the germline V gene. The CDR3 length is 13 residues. CDR3 loop: CASSGLADNERFF. CDR3 DNA sequence: TGTGCCAGCAGCGGACTAGCAGACAATGAGCGGTTCTTC.

The rearrangement links TRBV24-1 to TRBJ2-4, with a possible D match to TRBD2 (5 bases). V lost 2 bases and J lost 0, with 10 bases in between. The CDR3 is 16 residues long. Germline lookup yields CDR1 KGHDR and CDR2 SFDVKD. The CDR3 protein is CATSDSGLLAKNIQYF. CDR3 nucleotide sequence: TGTGCCACCAGTGATTCGGGGTTACTAGCCAAAAACATTCAGTACTTC.

The rearrangement links TRBV19 to TRBJ1-2; D unclear. This CDR3 is built from 13 residues. Trimming shortened V by 5 bases and J by 7 bases, and 14 bases separated the two germline ends. The V gene's germline CDR1 is LNHDA and CDR2 SQIVND (reference sequence). Here the CDR3 DNA reads TGTGCCAGTAGTCAGGACTTCCGTGGTGGCTACACCTTC. It yields the protein CASSQDFRGGYTF. The entire variable domain, with the rest obtained from reference TRBV19 and TRBJ1-2, is as follows: DGGITQSPKYLFRKEGQNVTLSCEQNLNHDAMYWYRQDPGQGLRLIYYSQIVNDFQKGDIAEGYSVSREKKESFPLTVTSAQKNPTAFYLCASSQDFRGGYTFGSGTRLTVV.

This chain links TRBV5-1 with TRBJ2-1; 9 bases map to TRBD2. V was pared by 3 bases and J by 7 bases, with 8 bases of the junction left unmatched. Germline CDR1 is SGHRS and CDR2 is YFSETQ. This CDR3 is built from 15 residues. CDR3: CASSWKLAGKNEQFF. As DNA, the CDR3 is TGCGCCAGCAGCTGGAAACTAGCGGGTAAAAATGAGCAGTTCTTC.

The chain has TRBV5-8 and TRBJ1-2, with a possible D match to TRBD1 (6 bases). V lost 9 bases, J lost 8 bases, and 17 bases lay in between. Germline assignment: CDR1 SGHTS and CDR2 YDEGEE. The CDR3 loop spans 12 amino acids. The CDR3 sequence is CATLDRGEGYTF. As DNA, the CDR3 is TGTGCCACTTTGGACAGAGGGGAAGGCTACACCTTC.

The chain has TRBV7-8 and TRBJ1-2, with a tentative D call TRBD1 (5 bases). The CDR3 length is 13 residues. In germline, CDR1 is SGHVS, CDR2 FQNEAQ. V was trimmed by 5 bases and J by 7 bases, leaving 14 bases between them. CDR3 protein: CASSPWVRAGYTF. CDR3 in DNA: TGTGCCAGCAGCCCATGGGTCAGGGCTGGCTACACCTTC.

The chain's CDR3 is CASSLWRNTGELFF. In nucleotides, the CDR3 is TGTGCCAGCAGCTTATGGAGGAACACCGGGGAGCTGTTTTTT. The J gene is TRBJ2-2, the V gene TRBV7-3, with D unclear. Germline CDR1 reads SGHTA; CDR2 reads FQGTGA. The CDR3 runs 14 residues. V gave up 2 bases and J gave up 1 base, with 5 bases separating them. Combining the CDR3 with reference TRBV7-3 and TRBJ2-2 gives the whole variable domain GAGVSQTPSNKVTEKGKYVELRCDPISGHTALYWYRQSLGQGPEFLIYFQGTGAADDSGLPNDRFFAVRPEGSVSTLKIQRTERGDSAVYLCASSLWRNTGELFFGEGSRLTVL.

The chain is built from TRBV28 and TRBJ2-7; D not certain. CDR1 MDHEN and CDR2 SYDVKM come from the germline V gene. Trimming took 4 bases from V and 2 from J, leaving 9 bases between them. The CDR3 is 13 amino acids. DNA of the CDR3: TGTGCCAGCAGTTCTCTACCCGCCTACGAGCAGTACTTC. Translating gives CASSSLPAYEQYF.

This clone was found once. In nucleotides, the CDR3 is TGTGCCAGCAGTGAAAACAGCCCCGGGGGGGATCAGCCCCAGCATTTT. Its protein product is CASSENSPGGDQPQHF. The rearrangement links TRBV2 to TRBJ1-5; D is perhaps TRBD1 (5 bases). Deletions cut 2 bases from V and 5 bases from J, with 16 bases between. The CDR3 consists of 16 residues. CDR1 and CDR2 (germline): SNHLY, FYNNEI.

The J gene is TRBJ2-5, the V gene TRBV11-3; TRBD2 matches 7 bases. The CDR3 covers 14 residues. From germline, CDR1 is SGHNT and CDR2 YENEEA. The junction had 3 bases not matched to a gene; V was cut back by 2 bases and J by 3 bases. The CDR3 protein is CASSLKLAKETQYF. The CDR3 bases are TGTGCCAGCAGCTTAAAACTAGCGAAAGAGACCCAGTACTTC. The full variable domain, its missing parts supplied by reference TRBV11-3 and TRBJ2-5, is EAGVVQSPRYKIIEKKQPVAFWCNPISGHNTLYWYLQNLGQGPELLIRYENEEAVDDSQLPKDRFSAERLKGVDSTLKIQPAELGDSAVYLCASSLKLAKETQYFGPGTRLLVL.

In nucleotides, the CDR3 is TGTGCCAGTAGTATAGGGGGACAGAATGGCTACACCTTC. Translation: CASSIGGQNGYTF. The J gene is TRBJ1-2, the V gene TRBV19; TRBD1 matches at 7 bases. Per germline, CDR1 LNHDA and CDR2 SQIVND (reference sequence). With V trimmed by 1 base and J by 6 bases, 2 bases remained unmatched. This CDR3 region has 13 residues.

The rearrangement joins TRBV14 to TRBJ1-1; TRBD1 aligns across 9 bases. Germline trimming cut 4 bases from V and 5 bases from J; bases unmatched to any gene: 11. In germline, CDR1 is SGHDN, CDR2 FVKESK. The CDR3 extends over 16 amino acids. This CDR3 is CASSLRQGGLVTEAFF. The CDR3, as DNA: TGTGCCAGCAGCCTAAGACAGGGGGGTTTGGTTACTGAAGCTTTCTTT.

V usage is TRBV7-9 and J usage is TRBJ2-4; D is unclear. Germline V CDR1 and CDR2: SEHNR, FQNEAQ (reference sequence). V lost 5 bases, J lost 2 bases, and 10 bases lay in between. The CDR3 consists of 14 residues. As DNA, the CDR3 is TGTGCCAGCAGCGCGGTAGAGACCAAAAACATTCAGTACTTC. It is translated as CASSAVETKNIQYF.

The count of this clone is one. The rearrangement joins TRBV2 to TRBJ1-2, with 7 bases aligning to TRBD1. Unmatched junction bases numbered 12, after V lost 6 bases and J lost 5 bases. Germline CDR1 and CDR2: SNHLY and FYNNEI. The CDR3 is made up of 15 amino acids. Here the CDR3 reads CASRRGVDRLYGYTF. CDR3 coding DNA: TGTGCCAGCAGGCGGGGGGTGGACAGGTTGTATGGCTACACCTTC.